Reported below is one TCR beta chain. The sample holds other DNA sequences that translate to the same CDR3. The germline V gene has CDR1 SEHNR and CDR2 FQNEAQ (reference sequence). Deletions cut 3 bases from V and 2 bases from J, with 10 bases between. The CDR3 contains 14 residues. Clinical history reported by participants formed the basis on which cohorts were assigned. Generated by immunoSEQ multiplex PCR, the TCRdb table keeps only in-frame clones and is missing some. The data show hundreds of thousands of clones, 85% seen once. This sample is part of a study of blood T cell repertoires in COVID-19.

The receptor's source is a woman aged 45-60 years who had recovered from COVID-19. Sample: PBMCs or T cells enriched from blood (not recorded which). The chain couples TRBV7-9 to TRBJ1-1; D perhaps matches TRBD1 (5 bases). The CDR3 DNA follows: TGTGCCAGCAGCTTGCAGGGCGGCAACACTGAAGCTTTCTTT. This gives the protein CASSLQGGNTEAFF.